Listed below are T cell receptor beta chains from one sample, sequenced in a study of cytomegalovirus exposure and HLA in healthy donors. Data came from immunoSEQ multiplex PCR; TCRdb stores just in-frame clones and leaves some out. Of about 130,000 clones in the sample, over 65% are singletons; the top ten hold roughly 4%. Source material: PBMCs. The receptors were sampled from a man younger than 35 in good health and CMV-seropositive. Both conserved end residues are part of each CDR3. Fields, in order: clone size, D gene, J gene, CDR3 length, V gene, CDR3 DNA, CDR3 protein. D genes are given only for firm matches. Rows may omit the clone size; those that give it use once, few, many or a size class.

clone_size: NA; d_call: NA; j_call: TRBJ2-3; cdr3_length: 17; v_call: TRBV14; cdr3_nt: TGTGCCAGCAGCCAAGCGTCGGGACTCGTAACGGCAGATACGCAGTATTTT; cdr3_aa: CASSQASGLVTADTQYF
clone_size: NA; d_call: NA; j_call: TRBJ1-1; cdr3_length: 14; v_call: TRBV6-5; cdr3_nt: TGTGCCAGCAGTTACTCGAAACTGGAGGGAATGGCTTTCTTT; cdr3_aa: CASSYSKLEGMAFF
clone_size: NA; d_call: NA; j_call: TRBJ2-7; cdr3_length: 15; v_call: TRBV11-2; cdr3_nt: TGTGCCAGCAGCTACTCAACAGGGACCAACTACGAGCAGTACTTC; cdr3_aa: CASSYSTGTNYEQYF
clone_size: NA; d_call: TRBD2; j_call: TRBJ2-5; cdr3_length: 15; v_call: TRBV7-2; cdr3_nt: TGTGCCAGCAGCTTAGCAGCGGGAGCCGGAGAGACCCAGTACTTC; cdr3_aa: CASSLAAGAGETQYF
clone_size: NA; d_call: NA; j_call: TRBJ1-5; cdr3_length: 15; v_call: TRBV10-3; cdr3_nt: TGTGCCATCAGTGAGTCGAACGTTCTACGCCAGCCCCAGCATTTT; cdr3_aa: CAISESNVLRQPQHF
clone_size: once; d_call: NA; j_call: TRBJ1-1; cdr3_length: 15; v_call: TRBV5-4; cdr3_nt: TGTGCCAGCAGCTTGGCCTTCGGCGGATACACTGAAGCTTTCTTT; cdr3_aa: CASSLAFGGYTEAFF
clone_size: NA; d_call: NA; j_call: TRBJ2-7; cdr3_length: 17; v_call: TRBV10-3; cdr3_nt: TGTGCCATCAGTGCCAGGGCCACCCCCAATTTAGCCTACGAGCAGTACTTC; cdr3_aa: CAISARATPNLAYEQYF
clone_size: once; d_call: TRBD1; j_call: TRBJ1-3; cdr3_length: 15; v_call: TRBV6-1; cdr3_nt: TGTGCCAGCAGGGGGACAGGGGGTCCTGGAAACACCATATATTTT; cdr3_aa: CASRGTGGPGNTIYF
clone_size: once; d_call: TRBD2; j_call: TRBJ2-7; cdr3_length: 15; v_call: TRBV10-3; cdr3_nt: TGTGCCATCAGTGATAGCGGGTCCTCCCTCACCGAGCAGTACTTC; cdr3_aa: CAISDSGSSLTEQYF
clone_size: NA; d_call: TRBD1; j_call: TRBJ1-2; cdr3_length: 13; v_call: TRBV19; cdr3_nt: TGTGCCACCCCACGGACAGGGGATGATGGCTACACCTTC; cdr3_aa: CATPRTGDDGYTF
clone_size: NA; d_call: TRBD2; j_call: TRBJ2-3; cdr3_length: 16; v_call: TRBV28; cdr3_nt: TGTGCCAGCAGTTTATCGACTAGCGGTAGCACAGATACGCAGTATTTT; cdr3_aa: CASSLSTSGSTDTQYF
clone_size: NA; d_call: NA; j_call: TRBJ2-3; cdr3_length: 15; v_call: TRBV28; cdr3_nt: TGTGCCAGCAGTTTCCGGGGAGCTGGCACAGATACGCAGTATTTT; cdr3_aa: CASSFRGAGTDTQYF
clone_size: NA; d_call: NA; j_call: TRBJ2-7; cdr3_length: 18; v_call: TRBV7-2; cdr3_nt: TGTGCCAGCAGCCAATTACCCACTGGGGCTTCCCCCTCCTACGAGCAGTACTTC; cdr3_aa: CASSQLPTGASPSYEQYF
clone_size: NA; d_call: TRBD1; j_call: TRBJ1-2; cdr3_length: 14; v_call: TRBV27; cdr3_nt: TGTGCCAGCAGTTTACTTGGGACAGGGGATGGCTACACCTTC; cdr3_aa: CASSLLGTGDGYTF
clone_size: NA; d_call: NA; j_call: TRBJ1-6; cdr3_length: 12; v_call: TRBV30; cdr3_nt: TGTGCCTGGAGTGAATACCAGTCACCCCTCCACTTT; cdr3_aa: CAWSEYQSPLHF
clone_size: NA; d_call: TRBD2; j_call: TRBJ2-7; cdr3_length: 15; v_call: TRBV9; cdr3_nt: TGTGCCAGCAGCGTGGGCGGGGGGAACTCCTACGAGCAGTACTTC; cdr3_aa: CASSVGGGNSYEQYF
clone_size: few; d_call: NA; j_call: TRBJ1-6; cdr3_length: 15; v_call: TRBV5-1; cdr3_nt: TGCGCCAGCAGCTTGGTGGGGGGGCGCGACGCACCCCTCCACTTT; cdr3_aa: CASSLVGGRDAPLHF
clone_size: NA; d_call: TRBD1; j_call: TRBJ2-7; cdr3_length: 15; v_call: TRBV28; cdr3_nt: TGTGCCAGCAGTTTTGCCGGGACAGGGGCCTACGAGCAGTACTTC; cdr3_aa: CASSFAGTGAYEQYF
clone_size: few; d_call: TRBD1; j_call: TRBJ1-1; cdr3_length: 18; v_call: TRBV5-5; cdr3_nt: TGTGCCAGCAGCAAAATTTACCGGGACAGAGTGATGAACACTGAAGCTTTCTTT; cdr3_aa: CASSKIYRDRVMNTEAFF
clone_size: NA; d_call: NA; j_call: TRBJ2-1; cdr3_length: 17; v_call: TRBV29-1; cdr3_nt: TGCAGCGTTGACTTTCCCGGACCGGGACTCAGAGGCGGTGAGCAGTTCTTC; cdr3_aa: CSVDFPGPGLRGGEQFF
clone_size: few; d_call: NA; j_call: TRBJ2-7; cdr3_length: 14; v_call: TRBV7-2; cdr3_nt: TGTGCCAGCAGCTTACAATATCTCTTCGGGGAGCAGTACTTC; cdr3_aa: CASSLQYLFGEQYF
clone_size: few; d_call: NA; j_call: TRBJ1-5; cdr3_length: 12; v_call: TRBV7-9; cdr3_nt: TGTTCCAGCAGCTTGGGCAGTCAGCCCCAGCATTTT; cdr3_aa: CSSSLGSQPQHF
clone_size: once; d_call: NA; j_call: TRBJ2-7; cdr3_length: 14; v_call: TRBV5-1; cdr3_nt: TGCGCCAGCAGCGCCGAAGCCCAACGCTACGAGCAGTACTTC; cdr3_aa: CASSAEAQRYEQYF
clone_size: NA; d_call: NA; j_call: TRBJ1-1; cdr3_length: 11; v_call: TRBV10-3; cdr3_nt: TGTGCCATCAGTGAGGGGCGTTTGGCTTTCTTT; cdr3_aa: CAISEGRLAFF
clone_size: NA; d_call: NA; j_call: TRBJ2-6; cdr3_length: 16; v_call: TRBV21-1; cdr3_nt: TGTGCCAGCAGCAAAGGGGAGGGCGTAATGGCCAACGTCCTGACTTTC; cdr3_aa: CASSKGEGVMANVLTF
clone_size: NA; d_call: NA; j_call: TRBJ2-5; cdr3_length: 13; v_call: TRBV5-1; cdr3_nt: TGCGCCAGCAGCCAACAGGGTTCCGAGACCCAGTACTTC; cdr3_aa: CASSQQGSETQYF
clone_size: NA; d_call: TRBD2; j_call: TRBJ2-5; cdr3_length: 17; v_call: TRBV7-7; cdr3_nt: TGTGCTAGCAGCTTAAGGTTTGCGGCGGGGGGGCAGGAGACCCAGTACTTC; cdr3_aa: CASSLRFAAGGQETQYF
clone_size: NA; d_call: TRBD1; j_call: TRBJ2-5; cdr3_length: 15; v_call: TRBV7-2; cdr3_nt: TGTGCCAGCAGCTTCGGACAGGGGGCAGGGGAGACCCAGTACTTC; cdr3_aa: CASSFGQGAGETQYF
clone_size: NA; d_call: NA; j_call: TRBJ2-5; cdr3_length: 13; v_call: TRBV2; cdr3_nt: TGTGCCAGCACGGGATCAATTTGGGAGACCCAGTACTTC; cdr3_aa: CASTGSIWETQYF
clone_size: NA; d_call: TRBD1; j_call: TRBJ1-2; cdr3_length: 13; v_call: TRBV14; cdr3_nt: TGTGCCAGCAGTCAGGGGGGTAGCTATGGCTACACCTTC; cdr3_aa: CASSQGGSYGYTF
clone_size: NA; d_call: NA; j_call: TRBJ2-1; cdr3_length: 15; v_call: TRBV5-1; cdr3_nt: TGCGCCAGCAGCTTGAGTGGGACAAGCTACAATGAGCAGTTCTTC; cdr3_aa: CASSLSGTSYNEQFF
clone_size: NA; d_call: NA; j_call: TRBJ1-1; cdr3_length: 11; v_call: TRBV27; cdr3_nt: TGTGCCAGCGGAGGGTACACTGAAGCTTTCTTT; cdr3_aa: CASGGYTEAFF
clone_size: NA; d_call: NA; j_call: TRBJ1-2; cdr3_length: 13; v_call: TRBV12-5; cdr3_nt: TGTGCTAGTGGATCCCAGGAAAACTATGGCTACACCTTC; cdr3_aa: CASGSQENYGYTF
clone_size: NA; d_call: TRBD1; j_call: TRBJ2-7; cdr3_length: 12; v_call: TRBV28; cdr3_nt: TGTGCCAGCAGAACTATCGACAGGGGGGAGTACTTC; cdr3_aa: CASRTIDRGEYF
clone_size: NA; d_call: TRBD2; j_call: TRBJ2-1; cdr3_length: 13; v_call: TRBV5-6; cdr3_nt: TGTGCCAGCACGCCCGGGGGGTACAATGAGCAGTTCTTC; cdr3_aa: CASTPGGYNEQFF
clone_size: NA; d_call: NA; j_call: TRBJ2-2; cdr3_length: 14; v_call: TRBV2; cdr3_nt: TGTGCCAGCAGTGGGGGGGAGAACACCGGGGAGCTGTTTTTT; cdr3_aa: CASSGGENTGELFF
clone_size: NA; d_call: TRBD2; j_call: TRBJ2-1; cdr3_length: 19; v_call: TRBV11-2; cdr3_nt: TGTGCCAGCAGCTTAGGCGGTGCGGCTAGCGGGGACTCCTACAATGAGCAGTTCTTC; cdr3_aa: CASSLGGAASGDSYNEQFF
clone_size: NA; d_call: NA; j_call: TRBJ1-1; cdr3_length: 12; v_call: TRBV5-1; cdr3_nt: TGCGCCAGCAGGGTAGACCAGGCTGAAGCTTTCTTT; cdr3_aa: CASRVDQAEAFF
clone_size: NA; d_call: NA; j_call: TRBJ1-1; cdr3_length: 12; v_call: TRBV6-1; cdr3_nt: TGTGCCAGCAGACACACGAACACTGAAGCTTTCTTT; cdr3_aa: CASRHTNTEAFF
clone_size: few; d_call: TRBD2; j_call: TRBJ2-3; cdr3_length: 14; v_call: TRBV27; cdr3_nt: TGTGCCAGCAGTTCGCCGGGGGGATGGGATACGCAGTATTTT; cdr3_aa: CASSSPGGWDTQYF
clone_size: NA; d_call: TRBD2; j_call: TRBJ2-1; cdr3_length: 15; v_call: TRBV5-4; cdr3_nt: TGTGCCAGCAGCTTACCCGGGACTAGCGTCAATGAGCAGTTCTTC; cdr3_aa: CASSLPGTSVNEQFF
clone_size: NA; d_call: NA; j_call: TRBJ1-2; cdr3_length: 13; v_call: TRBV5-6; cdr3_nt: TGTGCCAGCAGCCCGCACGGCGCGGAAGGCTACACCTTC; cdr3_aa: CASSPHGAEGYTF
clone_size: NA; d_call: NA; j_call: TRBJ1-1; cdr3_length: 14; v_call: TRBV7-9; cdr3_nt: TGTGCCAGCAGCTATCCCCTCGGGAACACTGAAGCTTTCTTT; cdr3_aa: CASSYPLGNTEAFF
clone_size: few; d_call: NA; j_call: TRBJ1-1; cdr3_length: 15; v_call: TRBV5-4; cdr3_nt: TGTGCCAGCAGCAAAGCGGACGTAAGGAACACTGAAGCTTTCTTT; cdr3_aa: CASSKADVRNTEAFF
clone_size: NA; d_call: NA; j_call: TRBJ2-2; cdr3_length: 15; v_call: TRBV30; cdr3_nt: TGTGCCTGGAGTTGGACAGTTGGTTACACCGGGGAGCTGTTTTTT; cdr3_aa: CAWSWTVGYTGELFF
clone_size: NA; d_call: TRBD2; j_call: TRBJ2-3; cdr3_length: 18; v_call: TRBV28; cdr3_nt: TGTGCCAGCAGCGAGGACCAGCGGGGGGTCCTTCCGACAGATACGCAGTATTTT; cdr3_aa: CASSEDQRGVLPTDTQYF
clone_size: NA; d_call: TRBD1; j_call: TRBJ2-5; cdr3_length: 17; v_call: TRBV2; cdr3_nt: TGTGCCAGCAGTGAAGCGTTTTTGGACAGGGTCCAAGAGACCCAGTACTTC; cdr3_aa: CASSEAFLDRVQETQYF
clone_size: NA; d_call: NA; j_call: TRBJ2-7; cdr3_length: 15; v_call: TRBV4-1; cdr3_nt: TGCGCCAGCAGCCCACAGGACACCTCGTACTACGAGCAGTACTTC; cdr3_aa: CASSPQDTSYYEQYF
clone_size: NA; d_call: TRBD1; j_call: TRBJ1-2; cdr3_length: 13; v_call: TRBV6-1; cdr3_nt: TGTGCCAGCAGGAAGGACAGGGCTCCTGGCTACACCTTC; cdr3_aa: CASRKDRAPGYTF
clone_size: NA; d_call: TRBD1; j_call: TRBJ1-6; cdr3_length: 16; v_call: TRBV28; cdr3_nt: TGTGCCAGCAGAACAACCGGGACAGGGAAGAATTCACCCCTCCACTTT; cdr3_aa: CASRTTGTGKNSPLHF
clone_size: NA; d_call: NA; j_call: TRBJ2-5; cdr3_length: 15; v_call: TRBV7-7; cdr3_nt: TGTGCTAGCAGCTTAGCGGAGCGAGAGTCGGAGACCCAGTACTTC; cdr3_aa: CASSLAERESETQYF
clone_size: few; d_call: NA; j_call: TRBJ2-3; cdr3_length: 16; v_call: TRBV27; cdr3_nt: TGTGCCAGCAGTTTATGGGCGACACGTAGCACAGATACGCAGTATTTT; cdr3_aa: CASSLWATRSTDTQYF
clone_size: few; d_call: NA; j_call: TRBJ1-3; cdr3_length: 14; v_call: TRBV4-3; cdr3_nt: TGCGCCAGCAGCCCTTCGGACAGAGGAAACACCATATATTTT; cdr3_aa: CASSPSDRGNTIYF